These T cell receptor beta chains were read from a single sample in a study of blood T cell repertoires in COVID-19. Assay used: immunoSEQ multiplex PCR; TCRdb lists only in-frame clones, some missing. The table has under 250,000 clones, roughly 85% seen once; the top ten hold approximately 9.6%. The sequencing input was PBMCs or T cells enriched from blood (not recorded which). The receptors come from a woman between 50 and 59 years old with acute COVID-19. Each CDR3 is given with its conserved first and last residue. D genes are given only for firm matches. A clone size is listed for some rows: how often the clone was seen (once, few, many), or a class if it is expanded.

v_call: TRBV18
d_call: TRBD1
clone_size: once
j_call: TRBJ2-1
cdr3_nt: TGTGCCAGCGCGACAGGGAGCTCCTACAATGAGCAGTTCTTC
cdr3_aa: CASATGSSYNEQFF

v_call: TRBV15
d_call: NA
clone_size: NA
j_call: TRBJ2-5
cdr3_nt: TGTGCCACCAGCAGACGAGGGGACAATAGATTACAAGAGACCCAGTACTTC
cdr3_aa: CATSRRGDNRLQETQYF

v_call: TRBV2
d_call: TRBD1
clone_size: few
j_call: TRBJ1-4
cdr3_nt: TGTGCCAGCACGGAACAGGGGAGAACTAATGAAAAACTGTTTTTT
cdr3_aa: CASTEQGRTNEKLFF

v_call: TRBV15
d_call: NA
clone_size: few
j_call: TRBJ1-6
cdr3_nt: TGTGCCACATCGGGTTTCTCCTATAATTCACCCCTCCACTTT
cdr3_aa: CATSGFSYNSPLHF

v_call: TRBV10-2
d_call: TRBD1
clone_size: NA
j_call: TRBJ1-2
cdr3_nt: TGCGCCAGCAGTGAGCGGGCAGGGGGTAACTATGGCTACACCTTC
cdr3_aa: CASSERAGGNYGYTF

v_call: TRBV6-2/TRBV6-3
d_call: TRBD1
clone_size: NA
j_call: TRBJ1-5
cdr3_nt: TGTGCCAGCAGCACCGGGACAGGGACTCAGCCCCAGCATTTT
cdr3_aa: CASSTGTGTQPQHF

v_call: TRBV10-2
d_call: NA
clone_size: NA
j_call: TRBJ1-6
cdr3_nt: TGCGCCAGCAGTGAATCCGTAGCGGGATTAAGCTCCTATAATTCACCCCTCCACTTT
cdr3_aa: CASSESVAGLSSYNSPLHF

v_call: TRBV2
d_call: NA
clone_size: NA
j_call: TRBJ1-6
cdr3_nt: TGTGCCAGCAGTGAAGGGCAGATTAATTCACCCCTCCACTTT
cdr3_aa: CASSEGQINSPLHF

v_call: TRBV7-2
d_call: NA
clone_size: NA
j_call: TRBJ1-5
cdr3_nt: TGTGCCAGCAGCTTAGCGCGGAATCAGCCCCAGCATTTT
cdr3_aa: CASSLARNQPQHF

v_call: TRBV5-8
d_call: TRBD2
clone_size: once
j_call: TRBJ2-3
cdr3_nt: TGTGCCAGCAGCTGGGGGACTAGCTCGTCGACAGATACGCAGTATTTT
cdr3_aa: CASSWGTSSSTDTQYF

v_call: TRBV7-2
d_call: NA
clone_size: NA
j_call: TRBJ1-2
cdr3_nt: TGTGCCAGCAGCTTCTCGGAGGGCTACACCTTC
cdr3_aa: CASSFSEGYTF

v_call: TRBV29-1
d_call: NA
clone_size: NA
j_call: TRBJ1-2
cdr3_nt: TGCAGCGTGGGGGCCGCCTCCGGCTACACCTTC
cdr3_aa: CSVGAASGYTF

v_call: TRBV14
d_call: NA
clone_size: once
j_call: TRBJ1-5
cdr3_nt: TGTGCCAGCAGTTTGGCGGACTATCAGCCCCAGCATTTT
cdr3_aa: CASSLADYQPQHF